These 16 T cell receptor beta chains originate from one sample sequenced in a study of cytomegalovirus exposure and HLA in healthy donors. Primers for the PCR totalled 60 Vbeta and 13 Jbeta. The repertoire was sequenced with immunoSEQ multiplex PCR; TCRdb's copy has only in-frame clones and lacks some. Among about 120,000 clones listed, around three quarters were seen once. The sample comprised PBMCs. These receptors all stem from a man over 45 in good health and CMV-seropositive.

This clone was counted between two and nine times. This chain's CDR3 is CASSSGGLRNSNQPQHF. For the CDR3, the DNA is TGTGCCAGCAGTTCTGGGGGACTGAGGAATAGCAATCAGCCCCAGCATTTT. V usage is TRBV2 and J usage is TRBJ1-5; D possibly corresponds to TRBD1 (5 bases). Between the trimmed V and J ends, which lost 5 bases and 0 bases, there was a span of 17 bases. This CDR3 has 17 amino acids. From germline, CDR1 is SNHLY and CDR2 FYNNEI. Full variable domain (missing parts from reference TRBV2 and TRBJ1-5): EPEVTQTPSHQVTQMGQEVILRCVPISNHLYFYWYRQILGQKVEFLVSFYNNEISEKSEIFDDQFSVERPDGSNFTLKIRSTKLEDSAMYFCASSSGGLRNSNQPQHFGDGTRLSIL.

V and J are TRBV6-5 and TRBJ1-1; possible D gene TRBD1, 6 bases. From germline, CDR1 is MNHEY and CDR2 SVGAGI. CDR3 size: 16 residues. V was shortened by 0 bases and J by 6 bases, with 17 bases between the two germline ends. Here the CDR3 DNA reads TGTGCCAGCAGTTACTCAGGTCAGGGGTCGACAGCTGAAGCTTTCTTT. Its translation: CASSYSGQGSTAEAFF.

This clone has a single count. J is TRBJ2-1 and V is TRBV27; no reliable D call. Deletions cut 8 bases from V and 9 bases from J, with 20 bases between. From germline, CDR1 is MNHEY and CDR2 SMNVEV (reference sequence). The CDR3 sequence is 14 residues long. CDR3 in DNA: TGTGCCAGCTCACCTACTACCTTCGGTGCTGAGCAGTTCTTC. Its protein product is CASSPTTFGAEQFF.

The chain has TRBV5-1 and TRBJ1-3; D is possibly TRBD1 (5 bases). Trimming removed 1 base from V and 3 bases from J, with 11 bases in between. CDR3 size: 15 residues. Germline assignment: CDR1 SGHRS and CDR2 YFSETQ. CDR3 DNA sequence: TGCGCCAGCAGCTTGACAGGTTTGGGTGGAAACACCATATATTTT. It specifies CASSLTGLGGNTIYF.

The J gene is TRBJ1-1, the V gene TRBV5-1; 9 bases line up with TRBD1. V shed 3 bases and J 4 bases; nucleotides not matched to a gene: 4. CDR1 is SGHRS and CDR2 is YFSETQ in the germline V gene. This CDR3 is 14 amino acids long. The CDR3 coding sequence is TGCGCCAGCAGCTCGACAGGGGGGGCCACTGAAGCTTTCTTT. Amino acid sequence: CASSSTGGATEAFF.

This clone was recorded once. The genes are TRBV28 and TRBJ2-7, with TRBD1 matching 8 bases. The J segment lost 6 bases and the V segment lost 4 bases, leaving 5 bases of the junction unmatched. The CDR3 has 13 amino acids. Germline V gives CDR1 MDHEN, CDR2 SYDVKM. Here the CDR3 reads CASSSDRVIEQYF. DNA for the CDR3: TGTGCCAGCAGTTCGGACAGGGTGATCGAGCAGTACTTC. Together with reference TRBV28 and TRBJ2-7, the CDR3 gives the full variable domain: DVKVTQSSRYLVKRTGEKVFLECVQDMDHENMFWYRQDPGLGLRLIYFSYDVKMKEKGDIPEGYSVSREKKERFSLILESASTNQTSMYLCASSSDRVIEQYFGPGTRLTVT.

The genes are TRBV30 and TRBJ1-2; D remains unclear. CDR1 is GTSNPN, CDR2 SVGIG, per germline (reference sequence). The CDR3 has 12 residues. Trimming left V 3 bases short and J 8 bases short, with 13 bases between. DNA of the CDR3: TGTGCCTGGAGAAGGTCGGGTGGGGGCTACACCTTC. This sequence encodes CAWRRSGGGYTF.

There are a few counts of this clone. CDR3 sequence (DNA): TGTGCCAGCAGCTTAAGACTAGCGGGATCGGTCGGCGAGCAGTACTTC. The encoded protein is CASSLRLAGSVGEQYF. V usage is TRBV13 and J usage is TRBJ2-7, with 11 bases lining up with TRBD2. V gave up 2 bases and J gave up 6 bases; unmatched junction bases: 9. The CDR3 runs to 16 residues. The V gene's germline CDR1 is PRHDT and CDR2 FYEKMQ (reference sequence).

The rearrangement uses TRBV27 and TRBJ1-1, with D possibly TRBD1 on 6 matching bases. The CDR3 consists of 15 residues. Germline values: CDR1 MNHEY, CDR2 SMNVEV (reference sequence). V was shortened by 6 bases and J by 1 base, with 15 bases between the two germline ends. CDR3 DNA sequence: TGTGCCAGCAGGACCCCCACAGGGAAGAACACTGAAGCTTTCTTT. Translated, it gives CASRTPTGKNTEAFF.

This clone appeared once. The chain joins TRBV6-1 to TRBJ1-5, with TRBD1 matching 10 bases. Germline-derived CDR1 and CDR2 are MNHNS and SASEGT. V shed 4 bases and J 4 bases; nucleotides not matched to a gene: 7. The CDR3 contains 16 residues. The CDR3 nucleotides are TGTGCCAGCAGTGTCGACAGGGGGCGGACTAATCAGCCCCAGCATTTT. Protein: CASSVDRGRTNQPQHF.

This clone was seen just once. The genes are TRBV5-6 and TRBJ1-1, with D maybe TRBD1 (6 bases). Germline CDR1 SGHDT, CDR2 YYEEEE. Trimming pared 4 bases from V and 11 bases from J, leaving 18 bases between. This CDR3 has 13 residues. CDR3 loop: CASSGVNRESAFF. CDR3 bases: TGTGCCAGCAGCGGCGTTAACAGGGAGTCGGCTTTCTTT.

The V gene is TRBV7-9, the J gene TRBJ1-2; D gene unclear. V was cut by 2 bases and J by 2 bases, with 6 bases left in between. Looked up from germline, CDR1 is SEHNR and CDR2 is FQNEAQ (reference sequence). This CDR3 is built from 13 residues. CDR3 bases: TGTGCCAGCAGCTTATCTGAGAACTATGGCTACACCTTC. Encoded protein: CASSLSENYGYTF.

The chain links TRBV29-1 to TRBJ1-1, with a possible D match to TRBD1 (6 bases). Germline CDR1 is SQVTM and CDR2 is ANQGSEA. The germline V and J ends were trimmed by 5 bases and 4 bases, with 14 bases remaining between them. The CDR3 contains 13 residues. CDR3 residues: CSVSTGIGTEAFF. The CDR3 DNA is TGCAGCGTTTCAACAGGGATCGGCACTGAAGCTTTCTTT.

The CDR3 sequence is CACPDRSFGGYTF. As DNA, the CDR3 is TGTGCCTGCCCGGACAGGTCTTTTGGTGGCTACACCTTC. The rearrangement links TRBV30 to TRBJ1-2, with 7 bases identical to TRBD1. Germline CDR1 is GTSNPN and CDR2 is SVGIG (reference sequence). The CDR3 runs 13 residues. The V and J ends lost 6 bases and 7 bases, in that order; junction bases with no gene match: 11.

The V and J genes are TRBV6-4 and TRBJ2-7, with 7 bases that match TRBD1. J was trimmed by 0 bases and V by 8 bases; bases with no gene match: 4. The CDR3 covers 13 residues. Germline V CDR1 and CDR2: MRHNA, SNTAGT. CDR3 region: CASEGQSSYEQYF. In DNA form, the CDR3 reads TGTGCCAGCGAGGGACAGAGCTCCTACGAGCAGTACTTC.

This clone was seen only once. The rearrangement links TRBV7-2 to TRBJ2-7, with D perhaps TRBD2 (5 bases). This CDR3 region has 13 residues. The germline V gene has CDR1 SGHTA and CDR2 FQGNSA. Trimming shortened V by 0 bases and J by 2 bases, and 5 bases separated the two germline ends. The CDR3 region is CASSLARAYEQYF. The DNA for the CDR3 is TGTGCCAGCAGCTTAGCGCGGGCCTACGAGCAGTACTTC.